This T cell receptor beta chain comes out of a study of CD8 T cells in ankylosing spondylitis. The CDR3 has 14 residues. Trimming took 4 bases from V and 5 from J, leaving 13 bases between them. Germline V CDR1 and CDR2: SGHRS, YFSETQ. In TCRdb, the 5' RACE reads were re-called with MiXCR into one record per CDR3 protein. The sample lists 150,000 to 200,000 distinct CDR3 sequences; about 20% were seen once. In its sample, this clonotype was seen many times. The chain carries TRBV5-1 and TRBJ2-1; D may be TRBD1 or TRBD2 (5 bases each). The material sequenced was blood, either unsorted or a sorted T cell fraction (not recorded which). This TCR derives from a male donor aged 5-29 years with ankylosing spondylitis or in good health (not recorded which). The CDR3 DNA is TGCGCCAGCAGCCCCCGGGACGGAAACAATGAGCAGTTCTTC. Amino acids: CASSPRDGNNEQFF.